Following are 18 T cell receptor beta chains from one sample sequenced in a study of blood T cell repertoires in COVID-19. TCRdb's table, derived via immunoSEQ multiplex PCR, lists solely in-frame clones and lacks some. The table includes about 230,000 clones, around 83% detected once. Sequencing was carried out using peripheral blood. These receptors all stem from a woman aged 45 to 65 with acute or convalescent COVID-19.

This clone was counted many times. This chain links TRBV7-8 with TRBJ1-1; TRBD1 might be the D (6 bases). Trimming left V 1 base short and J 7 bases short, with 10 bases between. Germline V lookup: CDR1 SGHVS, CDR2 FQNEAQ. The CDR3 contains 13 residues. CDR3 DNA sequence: TGTGCCAGCAGCTTAGGGACAGCGAATGAAGCTTTCTTT. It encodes CASSLGTANEAFF.

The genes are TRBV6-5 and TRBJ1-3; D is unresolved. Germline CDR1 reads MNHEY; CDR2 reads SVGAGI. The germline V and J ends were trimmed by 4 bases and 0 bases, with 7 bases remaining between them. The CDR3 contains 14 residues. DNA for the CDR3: TGTGCCAGCAGTTGGGCCGACTCTGGAAACACCATATATTTT. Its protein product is CASSWADSGNTIYF.

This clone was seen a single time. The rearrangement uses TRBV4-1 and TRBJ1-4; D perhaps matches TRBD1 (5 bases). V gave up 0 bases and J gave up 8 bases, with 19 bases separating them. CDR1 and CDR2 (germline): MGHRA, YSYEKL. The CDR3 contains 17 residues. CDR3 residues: CASSQDRELRVNEKLFF. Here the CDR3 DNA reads TGCGCCAGCAGCCAAGACAGGGAACTAAGGGTAAACGAAAAACTGTTTTTT.

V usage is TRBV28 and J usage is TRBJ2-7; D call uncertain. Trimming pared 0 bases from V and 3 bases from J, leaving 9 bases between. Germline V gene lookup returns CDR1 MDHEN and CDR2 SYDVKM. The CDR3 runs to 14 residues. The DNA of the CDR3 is TGTGCCAGCAGTTTATGGACTGCGGACTACGAGCAGTACTTC. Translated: CASSLWTADYEQYF.

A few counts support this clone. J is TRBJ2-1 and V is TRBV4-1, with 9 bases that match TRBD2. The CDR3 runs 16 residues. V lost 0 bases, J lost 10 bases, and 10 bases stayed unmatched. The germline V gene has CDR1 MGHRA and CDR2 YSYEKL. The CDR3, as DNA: TGCGCCAGCAGCCAAGATGGGCGGGGGGGCCGATGGGAGCAGTTCTTC. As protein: CASSQDGRGGRWEQFF.

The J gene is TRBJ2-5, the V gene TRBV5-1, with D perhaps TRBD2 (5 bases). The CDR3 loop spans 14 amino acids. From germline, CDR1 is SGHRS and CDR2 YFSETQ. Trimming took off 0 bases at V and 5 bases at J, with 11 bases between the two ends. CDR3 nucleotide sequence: TGCGCCAGCAGCTTGGGGGAGTACCGCGAGACCCAGTACTTC. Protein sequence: CASSLGEYRETQYF.

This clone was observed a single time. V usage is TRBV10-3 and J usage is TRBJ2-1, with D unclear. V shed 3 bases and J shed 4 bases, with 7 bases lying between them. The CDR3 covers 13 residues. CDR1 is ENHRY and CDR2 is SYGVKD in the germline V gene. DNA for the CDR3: TGTGCCATCAGTGACTCCGGGTACAATGAGCAGTTCTTC. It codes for CAISDSGYNEQFF.

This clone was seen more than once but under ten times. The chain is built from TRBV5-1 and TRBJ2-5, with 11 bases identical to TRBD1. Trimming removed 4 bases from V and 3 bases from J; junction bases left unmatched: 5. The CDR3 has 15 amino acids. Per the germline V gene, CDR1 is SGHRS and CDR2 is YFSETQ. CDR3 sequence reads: CASSTDRGLEETQYF. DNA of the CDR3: TGCGCCAGCAGCACGGACAGGGGGCTGGAAGAGACCCAGTACTTC.

The CDR3 nucleotides read TGTGCCTGGAGTAAGGGACAGCGAACCACTGAAGCTTTCTTT. Translated, it gives CAWSKGQRTTEAFF. The chain employs TRBV30 and TRBJ1-1; 7 nucleotides align to TRBD1. Looked up from germline, CDR1 is GTSNPN and CDR2 is SVGIG (reference sequence). The CDR3 totals 14 residues. The V segment lost 2 bases and the J segment 4 bases; nucleotides outside the gene matches: 7.

The CDR3 region has the DNA TGTGCCAGCAGTGTATCGATAGCGGGAGTCAATGAGCAGTTCTTC. Translating gives CASSVSIAGVNEQFF. J is TRBJ2-1 and V is TRBV6-4, with 9 positions matching TRBD2. The CDR3 sequence is 15 residues long. CDR1 is MRHNA, CDR2 SNTAGT, per germline. V trimming: 4 bases; J trimming: 6 bases; junction bases outside the gene matches: 7.

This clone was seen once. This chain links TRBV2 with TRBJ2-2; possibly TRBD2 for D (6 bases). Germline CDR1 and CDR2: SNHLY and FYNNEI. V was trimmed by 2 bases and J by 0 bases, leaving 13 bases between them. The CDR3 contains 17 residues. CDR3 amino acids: CASSENSLAPNTGELFF. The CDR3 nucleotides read TGTGCCAGCAGTGAAAATTCCCTAGCGCCGAACACCGGGGAGCTGTTTTTT.

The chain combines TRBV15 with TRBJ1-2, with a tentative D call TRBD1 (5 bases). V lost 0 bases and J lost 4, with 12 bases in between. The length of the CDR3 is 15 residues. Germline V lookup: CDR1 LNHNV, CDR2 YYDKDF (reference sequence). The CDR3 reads CATSRDGRGPYGYTF. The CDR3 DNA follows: TGTGCCACCAGCAGAGATGGAAGGGGTCCCTATGGCTACACCTTC.

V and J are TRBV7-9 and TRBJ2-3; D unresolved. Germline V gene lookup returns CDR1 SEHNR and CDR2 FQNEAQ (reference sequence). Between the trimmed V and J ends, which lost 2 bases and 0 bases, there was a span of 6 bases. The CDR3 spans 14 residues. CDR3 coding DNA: TGTGCCAGCAGCTTATTCGGTAGCACAGATACGCAGTATTTT. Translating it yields CASSLFGSTDTQYF.

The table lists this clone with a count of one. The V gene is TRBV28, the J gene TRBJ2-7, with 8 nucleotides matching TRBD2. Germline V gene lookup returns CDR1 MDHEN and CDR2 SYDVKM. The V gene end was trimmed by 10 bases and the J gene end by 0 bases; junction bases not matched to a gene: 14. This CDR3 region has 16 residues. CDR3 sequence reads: CATSPGGGWSSYEQYF. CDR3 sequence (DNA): TGTGCCACCTCCCCCGGGGGGGGGTGGAGCTCCTACGAGCAGTACTTC.

The CDR3 DNA is TGTGCCAGCAGCCAAGATGCCAGGGGCCATGGCTACACCTTC. Amino acid sequence: CASSQDARGHGYTF. The rearrangement links TRBV3-1 (or the pseudogene TRBV3-2) to TRBJ1-2, with D perhaps matching TRBD1 (6 bases). The CDR3 runs to 14 residues. CDR1 LGHDT and CDR2 YNNKEL come from the germline V gene (reference sequence). The ends were cut back, 0 bases at V and 6 bases at J, with 11 bases in the middle.

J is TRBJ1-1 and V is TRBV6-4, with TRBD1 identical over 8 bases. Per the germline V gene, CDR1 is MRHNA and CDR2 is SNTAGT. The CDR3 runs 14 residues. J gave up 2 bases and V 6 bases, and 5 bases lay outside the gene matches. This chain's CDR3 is CASSADRVNTEAFF. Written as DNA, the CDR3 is TGTGCCAGCAGCGCGGACAGGGTTAACACTGAAGCTTTCTTT.

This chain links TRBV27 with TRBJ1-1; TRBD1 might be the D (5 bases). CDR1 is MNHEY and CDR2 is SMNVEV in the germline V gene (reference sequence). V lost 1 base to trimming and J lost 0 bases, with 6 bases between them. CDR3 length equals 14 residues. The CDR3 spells CASSLYRLNTEAFF. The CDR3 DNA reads TGTGCCAGCAGTTTATACAGGCTGAACACTGAAGCTTTCTTT.

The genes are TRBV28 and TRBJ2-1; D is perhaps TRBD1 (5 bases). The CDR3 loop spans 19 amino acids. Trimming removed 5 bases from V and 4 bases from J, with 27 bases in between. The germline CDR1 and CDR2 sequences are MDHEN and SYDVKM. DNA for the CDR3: TGTGCCAGCAGTGTGGGTCGATGGGGCCCACCGTCCCAATACAATGAGCAGTTCTTC. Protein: CASSVGRWGPPSQYNEQFF.